This T cell receptor (beta chain) was captured in a study of OX40 agonist ivuxolimab in advanced cancers. Study conclusions and caveats: Compared with CD4+, CD8+ T cells on average had more expanded clones.

TCRdb's copy holds only in-frame clones and misses some; the assay was immunoSEQ multiplex PCR. The sample records 50,000 or so clones, less than 90% being singletons. Regarding this clone: No antigen is known for it.

Sequenced material: CD4+ or CD8+ T cells sorted from blood, taken in a trial of the OX40 agonist ivuxolimab. This sequence originates from an adult with an advanced solid tumor such as melanoma, head and neck, liver or kidney cancer.

The CDR3 is CASSAGTSPAYGYTF. CDR3 bases: TGTGCCAGCAGCGCCGGGACCAGCCCTGCCTATGGCTACACCTTC. The rearrangement uses TRBV5-4 and TRBJ1-2; D may be TRBD1 (5 bases). Trimming shortened V by 4 bases and J by 4 bases, and 17 bases separated the two germline ends. Germline lookup yields CDR1 SGHNT and CDR2 YYREEE (reference sequence). The CDR3 consists of 15 residues.